This T cell receptor beta chain was identified during a study of T cells in women clearing cervical HPV infection. Whole-study context: Cases' blood sampling followed lesion detection by median approximately 150 days (90 to 200).

Clones were read by immunoSEQ multiplex PCR, and TCRdb kept only the in-frame ones, dropping some. Seen in this sample are about 48,000 clones; the ten most common clones hold roughly 1.6%. Worth noting for this clone: The read ends 3 residues early relative to the CDR3; the germline J gene fills the gap.

The germline V gene encodes CDR1 DFQATT and CDR2 SNEGSKA (reference sequence). Between the trimmed V and J ends, which lost 4 bases and 2 bases, there was a span of 9 bases. CDR3 size: 12 residues. V is TRBV20-1 and J is TRBJ2-7; possible D gene TRBD2, 5 bases. The sequenced sample consisted of blood buffy coat. The receptor was derived from a woman aged 18 to 75 with a cervical HPV16 infection that either progressed to CIN3+ or cleared (not recorded which). This chain's CDR3 is CSAIRLTYEQYF. The CDR3 DNA, read in part, is TGCAGTGCTATCAGACTAACCTACGAG.